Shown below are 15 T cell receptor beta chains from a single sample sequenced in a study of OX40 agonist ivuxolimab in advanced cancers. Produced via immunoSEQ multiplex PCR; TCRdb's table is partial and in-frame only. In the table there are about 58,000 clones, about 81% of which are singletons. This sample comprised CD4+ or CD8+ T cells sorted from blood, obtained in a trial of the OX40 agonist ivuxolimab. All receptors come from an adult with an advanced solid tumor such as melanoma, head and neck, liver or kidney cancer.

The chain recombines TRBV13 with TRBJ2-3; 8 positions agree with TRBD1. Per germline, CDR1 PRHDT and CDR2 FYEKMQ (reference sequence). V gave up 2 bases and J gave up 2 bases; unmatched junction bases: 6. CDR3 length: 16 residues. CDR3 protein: CASSLPPGQDTDTQYF. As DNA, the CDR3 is TGTGCCAGCAGCTTACCTCCGGGACAGGACACAGATACGCAGTATTTT.

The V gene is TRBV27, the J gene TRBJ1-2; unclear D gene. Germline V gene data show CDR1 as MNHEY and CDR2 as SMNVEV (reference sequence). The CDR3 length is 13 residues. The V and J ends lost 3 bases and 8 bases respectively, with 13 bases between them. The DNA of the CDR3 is TGTGCCAGCAGTTTCACAGCAATGAGCGGCTACACCTTC. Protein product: CASSFTAMSGYTF.

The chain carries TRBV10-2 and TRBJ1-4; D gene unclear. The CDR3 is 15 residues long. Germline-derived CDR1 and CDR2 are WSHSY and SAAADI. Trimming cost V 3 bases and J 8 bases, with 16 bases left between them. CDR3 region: CASSDFDLNGEKLFF. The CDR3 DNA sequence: TGCGCCAGCAGTGACTTCGACCTTAACGGGGAAAAACTGTTTTTT.

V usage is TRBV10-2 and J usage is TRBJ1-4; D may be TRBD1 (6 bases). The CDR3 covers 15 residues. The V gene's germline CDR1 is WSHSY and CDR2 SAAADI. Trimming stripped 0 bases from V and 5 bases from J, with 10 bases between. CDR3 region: CASSESGDRNEKLFF. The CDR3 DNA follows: TGCGCCAGCAGTGAGTCGGGAGACAGGAATGAAAAACTGTTTTTT.

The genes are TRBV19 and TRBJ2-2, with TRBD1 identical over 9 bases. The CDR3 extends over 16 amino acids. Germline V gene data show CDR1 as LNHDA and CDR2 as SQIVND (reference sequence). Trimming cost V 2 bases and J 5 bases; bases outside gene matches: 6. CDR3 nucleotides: TGTGCCAGTAGTATAAGGGGACAGGGAGGAACCGGGGAGCTGTTTTTT. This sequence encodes CASSIRGQGGTGELFF. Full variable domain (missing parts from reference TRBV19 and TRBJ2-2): DGGITQSPKYLFRKEGQNVTLSCEQNLNHDAMYWYRQDPGQGLRLIYYSQIVNDFQKGDIAEGYSVSREKKESFPLTVTSAQKNPTAFYLCASSIRGQGGTGELFFGEGSRLTVL.

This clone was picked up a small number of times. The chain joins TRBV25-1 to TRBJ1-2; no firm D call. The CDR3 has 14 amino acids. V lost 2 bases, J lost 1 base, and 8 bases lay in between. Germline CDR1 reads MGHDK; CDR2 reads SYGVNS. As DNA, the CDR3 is TGTGCCAGCAGTGAACCCGGGCTTAACTATGGCTACACCTTC. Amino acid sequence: CASSEPGLNYGYTF.

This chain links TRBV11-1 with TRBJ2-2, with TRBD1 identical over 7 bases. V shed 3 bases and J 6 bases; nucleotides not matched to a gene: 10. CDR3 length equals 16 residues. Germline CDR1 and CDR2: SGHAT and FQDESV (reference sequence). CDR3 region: CASSLVPRGKAGELFF. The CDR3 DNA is TGTGCCAGCAGCTTGGTTCCCAGGGGGAAAGCCGGGGAGCTGTTTTTT.

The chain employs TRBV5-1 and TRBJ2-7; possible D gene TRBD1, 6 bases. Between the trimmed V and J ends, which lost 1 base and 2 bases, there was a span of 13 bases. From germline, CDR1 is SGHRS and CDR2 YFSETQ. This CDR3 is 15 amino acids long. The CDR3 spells CASSLTGNGPYEQYF. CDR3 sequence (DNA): TGCGCCAGCAGCTTGACAGGGAATGGTCCCTACGAGCAGTACTTC.

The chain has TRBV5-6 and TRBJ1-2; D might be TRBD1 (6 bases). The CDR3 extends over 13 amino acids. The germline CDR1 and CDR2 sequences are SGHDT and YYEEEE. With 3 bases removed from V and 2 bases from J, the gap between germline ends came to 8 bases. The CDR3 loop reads CASSYTGNYGYTF. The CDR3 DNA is TGTGCCAGCAGCTACACAGGGAACTATGGCTACACCTTC.

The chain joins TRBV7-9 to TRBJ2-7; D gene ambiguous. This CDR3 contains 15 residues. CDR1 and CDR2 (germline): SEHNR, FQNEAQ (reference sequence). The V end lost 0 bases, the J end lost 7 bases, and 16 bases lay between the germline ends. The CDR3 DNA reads TGTGCCAGCAGCTTAGCGTTCAAGGGCCTGTGGGAGCAGTACTTC. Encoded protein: CASSLAFKGLWEQYF.

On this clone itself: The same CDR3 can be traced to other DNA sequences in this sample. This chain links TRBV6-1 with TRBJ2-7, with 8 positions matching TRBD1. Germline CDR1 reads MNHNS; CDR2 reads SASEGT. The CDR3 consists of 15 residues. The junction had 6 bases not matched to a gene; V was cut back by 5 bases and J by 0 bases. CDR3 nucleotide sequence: TGTGCCAGCAGTCTGGACAGGGTAAGCTCCTACGAGCAGTACTTC. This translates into CASSLDRVSSYEQYF.

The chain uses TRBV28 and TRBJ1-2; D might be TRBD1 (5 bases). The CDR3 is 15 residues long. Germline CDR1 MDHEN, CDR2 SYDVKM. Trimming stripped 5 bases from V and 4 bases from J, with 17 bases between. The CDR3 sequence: CASSPAGGVGYGYTF. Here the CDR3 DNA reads TGTGCCAGCAGTCCCGCGGGGGGGGTAGGCTATGGCTACACCTTC.

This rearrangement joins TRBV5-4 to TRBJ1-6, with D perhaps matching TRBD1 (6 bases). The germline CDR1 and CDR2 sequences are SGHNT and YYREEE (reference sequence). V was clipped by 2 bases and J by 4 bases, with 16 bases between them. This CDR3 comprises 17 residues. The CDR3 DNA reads TGTGCCAGCAGCTTCGGGGGCTGGGGTCGGTATAATTCACCCCTCCACTTT. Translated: CASSFGGWGRYNSPLHF.

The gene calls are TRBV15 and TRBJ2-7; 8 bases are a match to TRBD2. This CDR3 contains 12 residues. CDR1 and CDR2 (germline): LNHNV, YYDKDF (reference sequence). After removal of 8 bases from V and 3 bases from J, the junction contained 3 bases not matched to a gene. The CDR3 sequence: CATGTSGYEQYF. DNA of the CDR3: TGTGCCACCGGAACTAGCGGCTACGAGCAGTACTTC.

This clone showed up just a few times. The CDR3 loop is CASSEGLAGPQEQFF. The CDR3 bases are TGTGCCAGCAGCGAGGGACTAGCGGGCCCACAGGAGCAGTTCTTC. V is TRBV9 and J is TRBJ2-1; 12 positions agree with TRBD2. CDR3 length: 15 amino acids. V trimming: 3 bases; J trimming: 10 bases; junction bases outside the gene matches: 8. The germline CDR1 and CDR2 sequences are SGDLS and YYNGEE.